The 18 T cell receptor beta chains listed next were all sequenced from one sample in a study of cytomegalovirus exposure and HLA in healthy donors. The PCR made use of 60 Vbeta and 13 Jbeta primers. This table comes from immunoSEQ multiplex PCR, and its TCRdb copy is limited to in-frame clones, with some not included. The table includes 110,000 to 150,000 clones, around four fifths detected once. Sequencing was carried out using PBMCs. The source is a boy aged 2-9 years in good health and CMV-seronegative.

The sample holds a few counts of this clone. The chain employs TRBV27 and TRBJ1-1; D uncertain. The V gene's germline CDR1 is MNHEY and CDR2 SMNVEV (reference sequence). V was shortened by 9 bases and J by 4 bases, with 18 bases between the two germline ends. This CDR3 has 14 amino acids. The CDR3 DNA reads TGTGCCAGTCAAAAGTGGCCCGGGGTCACTGAAGCTTTCTTT. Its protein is CASQKWPGVTEAFF.

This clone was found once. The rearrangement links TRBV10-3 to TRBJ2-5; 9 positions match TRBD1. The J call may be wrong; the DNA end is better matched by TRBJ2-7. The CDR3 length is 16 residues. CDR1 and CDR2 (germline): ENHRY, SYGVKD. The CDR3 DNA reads TGTGCCATCAGTGAGTTCTTGGGACAGGGTCATAACGAGCAGTACTTC. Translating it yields CAISEFLGQGHNEQYF.

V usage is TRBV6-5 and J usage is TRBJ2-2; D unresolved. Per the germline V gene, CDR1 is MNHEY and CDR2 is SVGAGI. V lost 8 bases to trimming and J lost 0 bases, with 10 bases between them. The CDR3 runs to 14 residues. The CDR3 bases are TGTGCCAGCCGAGAACCGCCGAACACCGGGGAGCTGTTTTTT. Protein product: CASREPPNTGELFF.

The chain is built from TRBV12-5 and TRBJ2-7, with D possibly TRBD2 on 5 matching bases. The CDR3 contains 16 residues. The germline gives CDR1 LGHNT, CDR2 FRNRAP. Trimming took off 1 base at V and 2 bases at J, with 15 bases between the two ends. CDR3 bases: TGTGCTAGTGGTTTGGAGGTAGGCCTAGCAGCCTACGAGCAGTACTTC. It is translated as CASGLEVGLAAYEQYF.

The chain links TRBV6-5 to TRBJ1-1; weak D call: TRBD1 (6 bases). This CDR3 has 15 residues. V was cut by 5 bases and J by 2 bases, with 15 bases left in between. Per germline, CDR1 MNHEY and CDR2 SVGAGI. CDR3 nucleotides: TGTGCCAGCAGTAAGGGAGACAGGCTAAACACTGAAGCTTTCTTT. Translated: CASSKGDRLNTEAFF.

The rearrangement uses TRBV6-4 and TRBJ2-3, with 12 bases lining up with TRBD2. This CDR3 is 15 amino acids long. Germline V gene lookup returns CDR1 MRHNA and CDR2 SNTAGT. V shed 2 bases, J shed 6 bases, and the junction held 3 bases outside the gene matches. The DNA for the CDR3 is TGTGCCAGCAGTGACCTAGCGGGGGGGCTGGATACGCAGTATTTT. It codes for CASSDLAGGLDTQYF.

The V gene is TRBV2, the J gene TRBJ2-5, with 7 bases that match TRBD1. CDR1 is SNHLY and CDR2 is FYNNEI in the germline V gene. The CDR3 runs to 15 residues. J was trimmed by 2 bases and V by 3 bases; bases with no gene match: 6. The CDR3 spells CASSDGDSRQETQYF. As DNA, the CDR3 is TGTGCCAGCAGTGACGGGGACAGTCGTCAAGAGACCCAGTACTTC.

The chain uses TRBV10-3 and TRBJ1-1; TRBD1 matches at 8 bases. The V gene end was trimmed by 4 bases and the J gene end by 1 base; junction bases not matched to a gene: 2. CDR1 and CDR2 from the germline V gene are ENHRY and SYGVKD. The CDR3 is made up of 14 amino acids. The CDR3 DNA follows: TGTGCCATCAGTGGGACAGGGAGGAACACTGAAGCTTTCTTT. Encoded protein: CAISGTGRNTEAFF.

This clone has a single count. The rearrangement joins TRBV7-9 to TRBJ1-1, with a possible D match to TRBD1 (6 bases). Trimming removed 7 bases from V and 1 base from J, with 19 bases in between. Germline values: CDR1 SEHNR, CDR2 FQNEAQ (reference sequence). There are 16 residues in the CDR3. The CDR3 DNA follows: TGTGCCAGCAACTTCAGAAGGGACAACGCGAACACTGAAGCTTTCTTT. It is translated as CASNFRRDNANTEAFF.

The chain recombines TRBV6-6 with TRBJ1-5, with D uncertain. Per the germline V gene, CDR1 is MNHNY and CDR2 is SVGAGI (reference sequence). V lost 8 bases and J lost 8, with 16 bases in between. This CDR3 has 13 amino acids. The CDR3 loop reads CASANPNEEPQHF. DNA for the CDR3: TGTGCCAGCGCGAACCCTAATGAGGAGCCCCAGCATTTT.

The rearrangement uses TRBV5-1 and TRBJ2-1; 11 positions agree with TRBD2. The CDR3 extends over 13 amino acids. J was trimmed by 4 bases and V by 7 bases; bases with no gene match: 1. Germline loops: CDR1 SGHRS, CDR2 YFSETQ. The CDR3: CASRTSGYNEQFF. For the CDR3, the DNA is TGCGCCAGCCGGACTAGCGGGTACAATGAGCAGTTCTTC. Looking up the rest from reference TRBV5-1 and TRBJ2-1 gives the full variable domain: KAGVTQTPRYLIKTRGQQVTLSCSPISGHRSVSWYQQTPGQGLQFLFEYFSETQRNKGNFPGRFSGRQFSNSRSEMNVSTLELGDSALYLCASRTSGYNEQFFGPGTRLTVL.

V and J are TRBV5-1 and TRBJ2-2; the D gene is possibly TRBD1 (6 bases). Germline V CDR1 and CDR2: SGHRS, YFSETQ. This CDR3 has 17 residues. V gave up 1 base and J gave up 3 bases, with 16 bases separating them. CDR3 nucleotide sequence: TGCGCCAGCAGCTTGTTTATTGCAGGGGTAGACACCGGGGAGCTGTTTTTT. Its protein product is CASSLFIAGVDTGELFF. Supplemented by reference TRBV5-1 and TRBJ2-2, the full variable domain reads KAGVTQTPRYLIKTRGQQVTLSCSPISGHRSVSWYQQTPGQGLQFLFEYFSETQRNKGNFPGRFSGRQFSNSRSEMNVSTLELGDSALYLCASSLFIAGVDTGELFFGEGSRLTVL.

The CDR3 coding sequence is TGTGCCAGCAGCCCCGGGACACAGAACACCGGGGAGCTGTTTTTT. Amino acids: CASSPGTQNTGELFF. V is TRBV14 and J is TRBJ2-2, with TRBD1 as a possible D gene (6 bases). The germline CDR1 and CDR2 sequences are SGHDN and FVKESK. This CDR3 is 15 amino acids long. Deletions cut 4 bases from V and 1 base from J, with 10 bases between.

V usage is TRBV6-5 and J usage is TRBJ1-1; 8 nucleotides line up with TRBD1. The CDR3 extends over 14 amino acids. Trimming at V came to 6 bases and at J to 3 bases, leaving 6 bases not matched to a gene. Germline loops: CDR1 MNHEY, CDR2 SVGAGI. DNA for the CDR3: TGTGCCAGCAGGAGGGACAGGATGGACACTGAAGCTTTCTTT. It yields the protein CASRRDRMDTEAFF.

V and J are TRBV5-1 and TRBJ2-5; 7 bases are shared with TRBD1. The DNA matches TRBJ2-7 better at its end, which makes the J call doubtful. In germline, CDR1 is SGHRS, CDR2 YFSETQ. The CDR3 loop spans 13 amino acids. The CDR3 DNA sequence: TGCGCCAGCAGCTTGGGACAGGGTAACGAGCAGTACTTC. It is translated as CASSLGQGNEQYF.

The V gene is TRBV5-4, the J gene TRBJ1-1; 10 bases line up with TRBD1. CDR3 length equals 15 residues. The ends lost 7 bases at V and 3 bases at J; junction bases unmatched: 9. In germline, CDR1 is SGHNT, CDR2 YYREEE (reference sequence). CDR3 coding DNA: TGTGCCAGCGGCGACAGGACAGGGGGTGACACTGAAGCTTTCTTT. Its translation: CASGDRTGGDTEAFF.

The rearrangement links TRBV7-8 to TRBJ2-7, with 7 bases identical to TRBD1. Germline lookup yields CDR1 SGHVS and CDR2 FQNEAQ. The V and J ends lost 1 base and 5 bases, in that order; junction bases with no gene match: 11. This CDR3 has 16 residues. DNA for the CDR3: TGTGCCAGCAGCTTAGGGTCGGGTTCAGGGGGAGACGAGCAGTACTTC. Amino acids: CASSLGSGSGGDEQYF.

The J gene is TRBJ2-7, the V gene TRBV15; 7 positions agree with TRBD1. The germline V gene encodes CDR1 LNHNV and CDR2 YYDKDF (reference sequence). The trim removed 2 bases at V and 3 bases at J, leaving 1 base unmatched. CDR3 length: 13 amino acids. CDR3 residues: CATSRRDSYEQYF. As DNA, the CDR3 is TGTGCCACCAGCAGACGGGACAGCTACGAGCAGTACTTC.